Shown below are 7 T cell receptor beta chains from a single sample sequenced in a study of beta chain features in type 1 diabetes. Expressed TCRB transcripts were sequenced because the entire RNA isolate underwent reverse transcription. Clones were sequenced by immunoSEQ multiplex PCR, and TCRdb holds only the in-frame ones, with some missing. The sample yields under 350,000 clones, under 8.5% seen once. The sequenced sample consisted of central memory CD4+ T cells from blood. The source is a woman aged 18-30 years in good health.

The chain is built from TRBV5-4 and TRBJ1-3; maybe TRBD1 (6 bases). CDR1 and CDR2 (germline): SGHNT, YYREEE (reference sequence). The CDR3 loop spans 14 amino acids. With 3 bases removed from V and 4 bases from J, the gap between germline ends came to 11 bases. The CDR3 reads CASSSRDNGNTIYF. CDR3 coding DNA: TGTGCCAGCAGCTCTCGGGACAACGGAAACACCATATATTTT.

The chain recombines TRBV30 with TRBJ1-4; TRBD1 matches at 8 bases. Germline CDR1 reads GTSNPN; CDR2 reads SVGIG (reference sequence). The V segment lost 4 bases and the J segment 6 bases; nucleotides outside the gene matches: 4. The CDR3 length is 13 residues. The CDR3 DNA reads as TGTGCCTGGAACAGGGGGAGGGATGAAAAACTGTTTTTT. As protein: CAWNRGRDEKLFF. Combining the CDR3 with reference TRBV30 and TRBJ1-4 gives the whole variable domain SQTIHQWPATLVQPVGSPLSLECTVEGTSNPNLYWYRQAAGRGLQLLFYSVGIGQISSEVPQNLSASRPQDRQFILSSKKLLLSDSGFYLCAWNRGRDEKLFFGSGTQLSVL.

Only a few counts were recorded for this clone. Here the CDR3 reads CSVEDIGRGHGYTF. For the CDR3, the DNA is TGCAGCGTTGAAGATATAGGGAGGGGACATGGCTACACCTTC. The chain employs TRBV29-1 and TRBJ1-2, with D possibly being TRBD1 (5 bases). This CDR3 region has 14 residues. Between the trimmed V and J ends, which lost 0 bases and 6 bases, there was a span of 14 bases. Germline-derived CDR1 and CDR2 are SQVTM and ANQGSEA.

The chain employs TRBV4-3 and TRBJ1-2, with 9 bases aligning to TRBD1. Germline trimming cut 4 bases from V and 7 bases from J; bases unmatched to any gene: 10. Germline V gives CDR1 LGHNA, CDR2 YSLEER. The CDR3 has 15 amino acids. The chain's CDR3 is CASSPKGQGGAGYTF. CDR3 in DNA: TGCGCCAGCAGCCCCAAGGGACAGGGAGGCGCTGGCTACACCTTC.

This clone was observed a few times. The chain uses TRBV6-5 and TRBJ2-5; D may match TRBD1 or TRBD2 (5 bases each). The CDR3 contains 13 residues. Looked up from germline, CDR1 is MNHEY and CDR2 is SVGAGI. The ends were cut back, 5 bases at V and 4 bases at J, with 11 bases in the middle. The CDR3 nucleotides read TGTGCCAGCAGTATTCCCGGGGCAGAGACCCAGTACTTC. Protein: CASSIPGAETQYF.

This clone has a handful of counts. The genes are TRBV7-2 and TRBJ1-5, with TRBD1 identical over 7 bases. With V trimmed by 1 base and J by 0 bases, 6 bases remained unmatched. There are 17 residues in the CDR3. Germline lookup yields CDR1 SGHTA and CDR2 FQGNSA. CDR3 loop: CASSLVGTAYSNQPQHF. CDR3 DNA sequence: TGTGCCAGCAGCTTAGTAGGGACAGCTTATAGCAATCAGCCCCAGCATTTT.

This rearrangement joins TRBV6-5 to TRBJ2-3, with D perhaps given as TRBD1 or TRBD2 (5 bases each). CDR3 length: 14 amino acids. The germline gives CDR1 MNHEY, CDR2 SVGAGI. V lost 5 bases to trimming and J lost 2 bases, with 11 bases between them. In nucleotides, the CDR3 is TGTGCCAGCAGTGCACGGGGCACCACAGATACGCAGTATTTT. It codes for CASSARGTTDTQYF.